A selection of T cell receptor beta chains follows, all from one sample in a study of T-cell reconstitution after alpha-beta-depleted transplantation in children. TCRdb reanalysed the PCR reads using MiXCR and keeps one entry per CDR3 protein. Among over 550,000 distinct CDR3 sequences listed, roughly a tenth were seen once. The sequenced sample was PBMCs from the stem cell graft donor, obtained from the stem cell graft. The receptors come from a human donor who donated a stem cell graft to a child with acute myeloid leukemia. CDR3s include the opening cysteine and the closing phenylalanine or tryptophan. The D gene is left open where the match is weak. Some rows mark clone size as missing; the rest say once, few, many or name a class of expanded clone.

j_call clone_size d_call v_call cdr3_aa cdr3_nt
TRBJ2-4 - TRBD1 TRBV4-2 CASSPDTGGLAKNIQYF TGTGCCAGCAGCCCAGACACAGGGGGCCTGGCCAAAAACATTCAGTACTTC
TRBJ1-1 few - TRBV12-3/TRBV12-4 CASSQGTPGRAFF TGTGCCAGCAGCCAAGGGACTCCGGGAAGGGCTTTCTTT
TRBJ2-1 many - TRBV11-3 CASSTTGEQFF TGTGCCAGCAGTACAACGGGTGAGCAGTTCTTC
TRBJ2-4 - - TRBV6-2/TRBV6-3 CASNLQGGKNIQYF TGTGCCAGCAATCTACAGGGAGGCAAAAACATTCAGTACTTC
TRBJ2-5 many - TRBV29-1 CSVDYFGETQYF TGCAGCGTTGACTATTTTGGGGAGACCCAGTACTTC
TRBJ2-7 - - TRBV12-3/TRBV12-4 CASSLLQGSSYEQYF TGTGCCAGCAGTTTACTGCAGGGGTCATCCTACGAGCAGTACTTC
TRBJ2-1 - TRBD1 TRBV19 CASRRTGGFVNEQFF TGTGCCAGTAGGCGGACAGGGGGTTTTGTGAATGAGCAGTTCTTC
TRBJ1-3 - - TRBV9 CASSDQGGNTIYF TGTGCCAGCAGCGACCAGGGGGGAAACACCATATATTTT
TRBJ2-7 - TRBD2 TRBV24-1 CATSDPRTGLAGGTYEQYF TGTGCCACCAGTGACCCTAGGACCGGACTAGCGGGCGGGACCTACGAGCAGTACTTC
TRBJ2-2 few - TRBV12-3/TRBV12-4 CASRDDRNTGELFF TGTGCCAGCAGGGACGACAGGAACACCGGGGAGCTGTTTTTT
TRBJ2-7 - - TRBV12-3/TRBV12-4 CASSLNSNINYEQYF TGTGCCAGCAGTTTGAACTCTAATATTAACTACGAGCAGTACTTC
TRBJ2-5 few TRBD1 TRBV6-5 CASSYSGTGAQETQYF TGTGCCAGCAGTTACTCCGGGACAGGGGCTCAAGAGACCCAGTACTTC
TRBJ2-7 - - TRBV20-1 CSARTSLFSYEQYF TGCAGTGCTAGAACTAGCCTATTCTCCTACGAGCAGTACTTC
TRBJ2-1 few TRBD2 TRBV27 CASSLRVAGAYEQFF TGTGCCAGCAGTTTACGGGTAGCGGGAGCATATGAGCAGTTCTTC
TRBJ1-5 many - TRBV29-1 CSASSTGQPQHF TGCAGCGCCTCATCCACAGGGCAGCCCCAGCATTTT
TRBJ2-1 - TRBD1 TRBV5-1 CASSLGKEGAGEQFF TGCGCCAGCAGCTTGGGGAAAGAGGGGGCGGGCGAGCAGTTCTTC